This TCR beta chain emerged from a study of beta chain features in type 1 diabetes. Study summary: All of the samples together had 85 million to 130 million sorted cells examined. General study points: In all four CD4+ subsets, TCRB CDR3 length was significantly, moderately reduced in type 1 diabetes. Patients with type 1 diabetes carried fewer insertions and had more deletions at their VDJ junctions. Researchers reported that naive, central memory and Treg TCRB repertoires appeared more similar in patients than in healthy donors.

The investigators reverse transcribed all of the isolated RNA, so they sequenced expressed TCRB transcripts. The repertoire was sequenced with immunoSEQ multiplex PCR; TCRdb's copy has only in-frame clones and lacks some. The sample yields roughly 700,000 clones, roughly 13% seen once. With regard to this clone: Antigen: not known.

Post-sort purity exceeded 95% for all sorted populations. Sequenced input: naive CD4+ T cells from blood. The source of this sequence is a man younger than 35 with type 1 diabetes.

CDR3 nucleotide sequence: TGCGCCAGCAGCTGGGACAGCTACACTGAAGCTTTCTTT. It yields the protein CASSWDSYTEAFF. The chain recombines TRBV5-1 with TRBJ1-1, with 7 bases matching TRBD1. Germline V lookup: CDR1 SGHRS, CDR2 YFSETQ. This CDR3 spans 13 amino acids. V shed 3 bases, J shed 3 bases, and the junction held 2 bases outside the gene matches.